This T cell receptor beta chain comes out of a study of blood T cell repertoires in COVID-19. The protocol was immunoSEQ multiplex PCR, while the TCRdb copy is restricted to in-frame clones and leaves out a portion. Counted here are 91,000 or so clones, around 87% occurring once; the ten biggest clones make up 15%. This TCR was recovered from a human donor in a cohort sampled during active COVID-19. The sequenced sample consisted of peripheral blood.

CDR3 sequence: CAWRETGSNQPQHF. In nucleotides, the CDR3 is TGTGCCTGGAGGGAGACCGGGAGCAATCAGCCCCAGCATTTT. The chain joins TRBV30 to TRBJ1-5; unclear D gene. This CDR3 has 14 amino acids. From germline, CDR1 is GTSNPN and CDR2 SVGIG (reference sequence). V lost 3 bases, J lost 1 base, and 10 bases lay in between.